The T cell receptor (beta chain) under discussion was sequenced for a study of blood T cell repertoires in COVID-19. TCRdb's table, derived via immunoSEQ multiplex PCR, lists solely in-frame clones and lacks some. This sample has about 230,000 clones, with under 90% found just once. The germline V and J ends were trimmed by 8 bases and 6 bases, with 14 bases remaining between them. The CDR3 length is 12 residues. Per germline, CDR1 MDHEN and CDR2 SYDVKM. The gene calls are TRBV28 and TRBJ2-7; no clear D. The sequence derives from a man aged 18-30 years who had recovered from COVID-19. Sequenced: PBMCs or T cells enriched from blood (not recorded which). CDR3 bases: TGTGCCAGCTCACCCTCAGTAATCGAGCAGTACTTC. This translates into CASSPSVIEQYF.